This TCR beta chain derives from a study of T-cell reconstitution after alpha-beta-depleted transplantation in children. This clonotype was counted only a few times. No antigen is known for it. Study-wide points: Surviving recipient T cells and thymic progenitors accounted for the high day-60 TCRbeta diversity observed in some patients. It was newly produced T cells that mostly accounted for T-cell counts and diversity one year after transplant. Where alpha-beta T cells came from about two months after transplant was reportedly several hundred expanded graft clones.

It was with unique molecular identifiers that the TCRbeta library was prepared. TCRdb reanalysed the PCR reads using MiXCR and keeps one entry per CDR3 protein. In the table there are approximately 85,000 distinct CDR3 sequences, 15% to 17% of which are singletons. Trimming left V 0 bases short and J 0 bases short, with 10 bases between. This CDR3 region has 16 residues. From germline, CDR1 is SGHKS and CDR2 YYEKEE (reference sequence). This chain uses TRBV5-5 with TRBJ1-5; perhaps TRBD1 as D (6 bases). The sample here was PBMCs, mostly from graft donor cells, taken 180 days after TCRalphabeta/CD19-depleted stem cell transplant. The receptor's source is a male patient between 2 and 10 years old who had a stem cell transplant for acute lymphoblastic leukemia, so the T cells may come from the graft donor. CDR3 loop: CASSLDRAYSNQPQHF. CDR3 coding DNA: TGTGCCAGCAGCTTGGACAGGGCTTATAGCAATCAGCCCCAGCATTTT.